The rows below give T cell receptor beta chains drawn from one sample of a study of cytomegalovirus exposure and HLA in healthy donors. TCRdb keeps only in-frame clones here, not all; method: immunoSEQ multiplex PCR. The sample shows around 130,000 clones, 65% to 80% of them seen only once. Sequencing used PBMCs. Receptors were obtained from a young woman in good health and CMV-seronegative. CDR3s include the opening cysteine and the closing phenylalanine or tryptophan. Fields, in order: clone size, D gene, V gene, J gene, CDR3 DNA, CDR3 protein. D genes are given only for firm matches. Only part of the rows carry a size: once, few, many, or a class if the clone is expanded.

NA	TRBD2	TRBV30	TRBJ2-7	TGTGCCTGGGGGAGGGGCGGGCAGTACTTC	CAWGRGGQYF
NA	TRBD2	TRBV28	TRBJ2-2	TGTGCCAGCAGTCTGGAGCGGGAGGCCCCATCGTTTTTT	CASSLEREAPSFF
NA	TRBD1	TRBV5-1	TRBJ1-1	TGCGCCAGCAGTTGGGACAGGAAGAACACTGAAGCTTTCTTT	CASSWDRKNTEAFF
NA	TRBD1	TRBV6-6	TRBJ2-1	TGTGCCAGCAGGGACAGGGGTTACTCCTACAATGAGCAGTTCTTC	CASRDRGYSYNEQFF
NA	NA	TRBV5-4	TRBJ2-1	TGTGCCAGCAGCTTTATAGGGGGGGGTTCCTACAATGAGCAGTTCTTC	CASSFIGGGSYNEQFF
few	NA	TRBV5-1	TRBJ2-1	TGCGCCAGCACCCAAGGACCGTTGGGGGGTGAGTTCTTC	CASTQGPLGGEFF
NA	NA	TRBV14	TRBJ1-2	TGTGCCAGCAGCCGCAACTTGGGAGGGGACGGCTACACCTTC	CASSRNLGGDGYTF
NA	NA	TRBV5-6	TRBJ2-7	TGTGCCAGCAGCCTTGGAGTCACACTAGCCCTCCACGAGCAGTACTTC	CASSLGVTLALHEQYF
NA	TRBD1	TRBV7-2	TRBJ1-2	TGTGCCAGCTCGCTGGGACAGGGAGGAAAGTACACCTTC	CASSLGQGGKYTF
once	TRBD2	TRBV5-1	TRBJ2-7	TGCGCCAGCAGCTTGGGACTAGCGGGAGGCGAGCAGTACTTC	CASSLGLAGGEQYF
NA	TRBD1	TRBV30	TRBJ1-2	TGTGCCTGGACCCGTCTCAGGGGGCCAGGCTACACCTTC	CAWTRLRGPGYTF
once	TRBD2	TRBV7-9	TRBJ2-7	TGTGCCAGCAGCTTAAGGCTAGCGGGAGGGCGCGAGCAGTACTTC	CASSLRLAGGREQYF
NA	TRBD1	TRBV7-9	TRBJ1-4	TGTGCCAGCATCCAAACCGGGACAGGGGCCACTAATGAAAAACTGTTTTTT	CASIQTGTGATNEKLFF
NA	TRBD1	TRBV10-2	TRBJ1-2	TGCGCCAGCAGTGAGTCTAGAAGGGGGCCTTATAACTATGGCTACACCTTC	CASSESRRGPYNYGYTF
NA	TRBD2	TRBV10-3	TRBJ2-3	TGTGCCATCAGTCGACTAGCGGGCATAGATACGCAGTATTTT	CAISRLAGIDTQYF
NA	TRBD1	TRBV6-1	TRBJ1-1	TGTGCCAGCGGCAGGGGGATGAACACTGAAGCTTTCTTT	CASGRGMNTEAFF
NA	TRBD2	TRBV27	TRBJ2-1	TGTGCCAGCAGTATCGGACTAGCGGGTTACAATGAGCAGTTCTTC	CASSIGLAGYNEQFF
NA	NA	TRBV10-1	TRBJ2-3	TGCGCCAGCAGCGCACAGGCCGATACGCAGTATTTT	CASSAQADTQYF
NA	TRBD1	TRBV27	TRBJ2-5	TGTGCCAGCAGTTTCACCGGGACAGGGGAAAGAGGAGAGACCCAGTACTTC	CASSFTGTGERGETQYF
NA	TRBD2	TRBV5-1	TRBJ2-1	TGCGCCAGCACTACATATTCTAGCGGGGGAGGGAATGAGCAGTTCTTC	CASTTYSSGGGNEQFF
once	NA	TRBV30	TRBJ2-7	TGTGCCTGGAGTGTATCCGATTCACTCTACGAGCAGTACTTC	CAWSVSDSLYEQYF
NA	TRBD1	TRBV6-1	TRBJ1-5	TGTGCCAGCAGTGAATCTTGGACAGGGAACAATCAGCCCCAGCATTTT	CASSESWTGNNQPQHF
NA	NA	TRBV6-5	TRBJ1-3	TGTGCCAGCAGCCAAGACATGGGAAACACCATATATTTT	CASSQDMGNTIYF
NA	TRBD2	TRBV5-1	TRBJ2-2	TGCGCCAGCAGCTCCCTTGGACTAGCGGGAGGTTATACCGGGGAGCTGTTTTTT	CASSSLGLAGGYTGELFF
NA	NA	TRBV6-5	TRBJ1-1	TGTGCCAGCAGTTACTCGAGGAACACTGAAGCTTTCTTT	CASSYSRNTEAFF
NA	TRBD2	TRBV27	TRBJ2-1	TGTGCCAGCAGTTACGACAGGGCGGGGGGGAATGAGCAGTTCTTC	CASSYDRAGGNEQFF
once	NA	TRBV5-1	TRBJ2-7	TGCGCCAGCAGCTTGGAGTCAGGGAAGTACGAGCAGTACTTC	CASSLESGKYEQYF
NA	TRBD2	TRBV6-4	TRBJ2-1	TGTGCCAGCAGTGACGTGGCTAGCGGGCCCTACAATGAGCAGTTCTTC	CASSDVASGPYNEQFF
NA	TRBD2	TRBV5-4	TRBJ2-2	TGTGCCAGCAGCTCAACTAGCGGTGCCAACACCGGGGAGCTGTTTTTT	CASSSTSGANTGELFF
NA	NA	TRBV11-1	TRBJ2-1	TGTGCCAGCAGCTTACACGGTAATGAGCAGTTCTTC	CASSLHGNEQFF
NA	NA	TRBV12-5	TRBJ1-2	TGTGCTAGTGGCTCAAATCCGGAGCGGCTGACTGGCTACACCTTC	CASGSNPERLTGYTF
NA	NA	TRBV5-6	TRBJ1-1	TGTGCCAGCAGCTTGGAATGGACGAGGAGGACTGAAGCTTTCTTT	CASSLEWTRRTEAFF
few	NA	TRBV29-1	TRBJ1-1	TGCAGCACAGACCCGTTTTCAAACACTGAAGCTTTCTTT	CSTDPFSNTEAFF
NA	NA	TRBV19	TRBJ2-3	TGTGCCAGTAGTGACAGGATAGATACGCAGTATTTT	CASSDRIDTQYF
NA	NA	TRBV5-4	TRBJ1-1	TGTGCCAGCAGCCCACAGGGCTACAGGAACACTGAAGCTTTCTTT	CASSPQGYRNTEAFF
NA	NA	TRBV6-5	TRBJ2-7	TGTGCCAGCTCTCCTAACCCAATGAGCTCCTACGAGCAGTACTTC	CASSPNPMSSYEQYF
NA	TRBD2	TRBV5-1	TRBJ2-3	TGCGCCAGCACTCCGGGACTAGCGGGAGAAGCAGATACGCAGTATTTT	CASTPGLAGEADTQYF
NA	NA	TRBV5-1	TRBJ2-5	TGCGCCAGCAGCTTGGAGGGCGGTACATCAAGGGAGGCCCAGTACTTC	CASSLEGGTSREAQYF
NA	TRBD1	TRBV4-1	TRBJ1-1	TGCGCCAGCAGCCAAGAACAGGGGTTGAACACTGAAGCTTTCTTT	CASSQEQGLNTEAFF
NA	TRBD1	TRBV6-1	TRBJ1-2	TGTGCCAGCATCCTCGGGACAGGGGGCGAGGGCTACACCTTC	CASILGTGGEGYTF
NA	NA	TRBV6-1	TRBJ2-5	TGCGCCAGCAGTCCGGGACTGATACAAGAGACCCAGTACTTC	CASSPGLIQETQYF
NA	TRBD2	TRBV5-6	TRBJ2-7	TGTGCCAGCAGCTTACCCCCGGGACTAGTAAACGAGCAGTACTTC	CASSLPPGLVNEQYF
NA	NA	TRBV6-5	TRBJ2-3	TGTGCCAGCAGTTCCCCAGGGACAGATACGCAGTATTTT	CASSSPGTDTQYF
few	TRBD2	TRBV25-1	TRBJ2-7	TGTGCCAGCAGCGAGAGCGGGGAGCTCTACGAGCAGTACTTC	CASSESGELYEQYF
few	NA	TRBV6-1	TRBJ1-4	TGTGCCAGCAGCCACCCGGGAGAAAAACTGTTTTTT	CASSHPGEKLFF
NA	TRBD1	TRBV6-1	TRBJ1-5	TGTGCCAGCAGGACATCCGGGACAGCTAATCAGCCCCAGCATTTT	CASRTSGTANQPQHF
NA	NA	TRBV29-1	TRBJ2-7	TGCAGCGTTGAAGTTGCGCCCTACGAGCAGTACTTC	CSVEVAPYEQYF
NA	TRBD1	TRBV5-8	TRBJ2-7	TGTGCCAGCAGCTTGGGACAGGGATTATACGAGCAGTACTTC	CASSLGQGLYEQYF
NA	NA	TRBV2	TRBJ2-1	TGTGCCAGCAGTGATTATAATGAGCAGTTCTTC	CASSDYNEQFF
NA	TRBD1	TRBV6-1	TRBJ1-5	TGTGCCAGCGGGGACAGGGGGATTAATCAGCCCCAGCATTTT	CASGDRGINQPQHF